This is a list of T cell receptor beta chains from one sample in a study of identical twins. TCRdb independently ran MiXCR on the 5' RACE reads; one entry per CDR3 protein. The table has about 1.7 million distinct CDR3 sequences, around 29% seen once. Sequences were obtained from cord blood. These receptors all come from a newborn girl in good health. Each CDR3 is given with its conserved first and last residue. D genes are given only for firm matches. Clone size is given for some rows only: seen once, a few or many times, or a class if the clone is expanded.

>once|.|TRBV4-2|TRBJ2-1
TGTGCCAGCAGCCAAGATGCTAGCGCGGGGAATGAGCAGTTCTTC
CASSQDASAGNEQFF
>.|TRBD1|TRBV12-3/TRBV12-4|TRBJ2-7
TGTGCCAGCAGTCAACCGGGACAGGGGGCGCGAAGAGCGTTCTACGAGCAGTACTTC
CASSQPGQGARRAFYEQYF
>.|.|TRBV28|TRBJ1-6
TGTGCCAGCAGTTCAGGGTATCACGAAGCTTCACCCCTCCACTTT
CASSSGYHEASPLHF
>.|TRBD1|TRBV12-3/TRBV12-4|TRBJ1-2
TGTGCCAGCAGCAGGACAGGGCGTACTAACTATGGCTACACCTTC
CASSRTGRTNYGYTF
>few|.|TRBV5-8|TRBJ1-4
TGTGCCAGCAGCTTAAGCTTGGCTAATGAAAAACTGTTTTTT
CASSLSLANEKLFF
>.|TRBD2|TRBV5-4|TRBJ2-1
TGTGCCAGCAGAGGACTAGCGGGAGGGCTATACAATGAGCAGTTCTTC
CASRGLAGGLYNEQFF
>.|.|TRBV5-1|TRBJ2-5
TGCGCCAGCAGCTTGGTCTCAGGGAGTCAAGAGACCCAGTACTTC
CASSLVSGSQETQYF
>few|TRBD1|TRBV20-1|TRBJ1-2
TGCAGTGCTAGAATAAGGACAGGACGCATGTATGGCTACACCTTC
CSARIRTGRMYGYTF
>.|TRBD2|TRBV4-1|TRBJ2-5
TGCGCCAGCAGCCCCGGACTAGCGGGGACTCGTAAGACCCAGTACTTC
CASSPGLAGTRKTQYF
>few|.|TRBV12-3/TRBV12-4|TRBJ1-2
TGTGCCAGCAGCCGACAGAACAACTATGGCTACACCTTC
CASSRQNNYGYTF
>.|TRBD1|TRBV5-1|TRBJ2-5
TGCGCCAGCAGCTTGGAAGGGGGCGTCCGAGAGACCCAGTACTTC
CASSLEGGVRETQYF
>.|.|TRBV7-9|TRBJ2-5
TGTGCCAGCAGCCCCCTCCGGGCTGAGCAGTACTTC
CASSPLRAEQYF
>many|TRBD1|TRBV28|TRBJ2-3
TGTGCCAGCAGTAGAGCACAGGGGCTCCCCACAGATACGCAGTATTTT
CASSRAQGLPTDTQYF
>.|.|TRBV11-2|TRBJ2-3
TGTGCCAGCAGCTTATACCCCTCCCCCTCTAGCGCCCAAAGCACAGATACGCAGTATTTT
CASSLYPSPSSAQSTDTQYF
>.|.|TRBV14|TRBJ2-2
TGTGCCAGCAGCCAAATTATCTCCGGGGAGCTGTTTTTT
CASSQIISGELFF
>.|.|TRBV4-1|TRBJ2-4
TGCGCCAGCAGCCAACCCGGACAGGCCAAAAACATTCAGTACTTC
CASSQPGQAKNIQYF
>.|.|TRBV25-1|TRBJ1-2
TGTGCCATCCAACTACCCGGGAACTATGGCTACACCTTC
CAIQLPGNYGYTF
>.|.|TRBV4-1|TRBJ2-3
TGCGCCAGCAGCGGCCTAGCAGCAGATATGCAGTATTTT
CASSGLAADMQYF
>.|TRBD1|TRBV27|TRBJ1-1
TGTGCCAGCAGAGTCCTAGGGGGCACGAACACTGAAGCTTTCTTT
CASRVLGGTNTEAFF
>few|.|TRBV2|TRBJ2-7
TGTGCCAGCAGTGAAGCATGGCCGGACCCCTACGAGCAGTACTTC
CASSEAWPDPYEQYF
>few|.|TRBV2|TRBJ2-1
TGCGCCAGCAGAGATCTGCGTGATGAGCAGTTCTTC
CASRDLRDEQFF
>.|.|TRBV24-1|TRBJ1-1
TGTGCCACCAGTGCCGGGACACTGAACACTGAAGCTTTCTTT
CATSAGTLNTEAFF
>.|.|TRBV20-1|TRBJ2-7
TGCAGTGCGGCTCTAGGGGCCTACGAGCAGTACTTC
CSAALGAYEQYF
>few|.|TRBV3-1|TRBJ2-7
TGTGCCAGCAGCCAAGATCTGGCGGTAGCCTCCTACGAGCAGTACTTC
CASSQDLAVASYEQYF
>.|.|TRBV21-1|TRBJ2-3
TGTGCCAACAGCAAAGTCGCGCGGGAGGAGGCAGATACGCAGTATTTT
CANSKVAREEADTQYF
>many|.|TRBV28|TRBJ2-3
TGTGCCAGCAGTGCCCCTGAGCGCACAGGGGATACGCAGTATTTT
CASSAPERTGDTQYF
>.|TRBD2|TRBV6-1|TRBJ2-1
TGTGCCAGCAGTGAAGCCCAGCGGGATTACTCCTACAATGAGCAGTTCTTC
CASSEAQRDYSYNEQFF
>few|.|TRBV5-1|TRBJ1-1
TGCGCCAGCAGCATCGTAGGGGGAGGGACTGAAGCTTTCTTT
CASSIVGGGTEAFF
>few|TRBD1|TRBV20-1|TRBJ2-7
TGCAGTGCTAGAGAGACAGGGTGGTTCTACGAGCAGTACTTC
CSARETGWFYEQYF
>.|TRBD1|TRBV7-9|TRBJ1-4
TGTGCCAGCAGGCTAAGCCCCGGGACAGGGGGTGAAAAACTGTTTTTT
CASRLSPGTGGEKLFF
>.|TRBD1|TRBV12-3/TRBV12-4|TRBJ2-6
TGTGCCAGCAGCCTTAGGCCCCTCTACCGGGACAGGGGGCCAGCAGCTGGGGCCAACGTCCTGACTTTC
CASSLRPLYRDRGPAAGANVLTF
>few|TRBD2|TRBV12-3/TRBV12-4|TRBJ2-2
TGTGCCAGCAGTTTATTTACTAGCGGGAGTCGGAACACCGGGGAGCTGTTTTTT
CASSLFTSGSRNTGELFF
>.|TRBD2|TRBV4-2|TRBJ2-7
TGTGCCAGCAGCCAAGTTTCCGGTAGAACTAGCGGGAGAGGGTACGAGCAGTACTTC
CASSQVSGRTSGRGYEQYF
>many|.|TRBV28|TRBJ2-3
TGTGCCAGCAGTCCCGGCGTGGCTAGCACAGATACGCAGTATTTT
CASSPGVASTDTQYF
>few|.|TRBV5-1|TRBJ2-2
TGCGCCAGCAGCTCCGGGACAACACATTCCGGGGAGCTGTTTTTT
CASSSGTTHSGELFF